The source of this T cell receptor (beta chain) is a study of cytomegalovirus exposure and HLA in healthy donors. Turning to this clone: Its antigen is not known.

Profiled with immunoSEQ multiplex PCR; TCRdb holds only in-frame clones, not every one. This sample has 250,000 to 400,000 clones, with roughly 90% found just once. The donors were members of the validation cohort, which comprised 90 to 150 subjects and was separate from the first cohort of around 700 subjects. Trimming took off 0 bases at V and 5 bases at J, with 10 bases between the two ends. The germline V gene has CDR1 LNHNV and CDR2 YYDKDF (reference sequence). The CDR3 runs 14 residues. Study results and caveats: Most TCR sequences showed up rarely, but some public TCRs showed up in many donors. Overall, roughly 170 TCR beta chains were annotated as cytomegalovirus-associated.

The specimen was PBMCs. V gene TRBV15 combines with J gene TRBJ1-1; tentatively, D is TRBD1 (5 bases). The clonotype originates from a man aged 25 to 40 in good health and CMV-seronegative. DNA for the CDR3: TGTGCCACCAGCAGAGAGGGGGGAGGGACTGAAGCTTTCTTT. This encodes CATSREGGGTEAFF.